A single sample gave rise to the 22 T cell receptor beta chains below, sequenced in a study of blood T cell repertoires in COVID-19. The repertoire was sequenced with immunoSEQ multiplex PCR; TCRdb's copy has only in-frame clones and lacks some. The sample includes over 80,000 clones, roughly 78% of them seen just once. Sequencing used peripheral blood. These receptors all come from a woman aged 80 or over with active or convalescent COVID-19.

The gene calls are TRBV6-5 and TRBJ1-5; 11 bases map to TRBD1. The germline V gene has CDR1 MNHEY and CDR2 SVGAGI. The CDR3 consists of 13 residues. The J segment lost 6 bases and the V segment lost 6 bases, leaving 1 base of the junction unmatched. CDR3 in amino acids: CASSGTGGQPQHF. CDR3 bases: TGTGCCAGCAGCGGGACAGGGGGTCAGCCCCAGCATTTT.

This clone has only a few counts. The chain joins TRBV27 to TRBJ2-7; 10 nucleotides line up with TRBD1. The CDR3 runs to 15 residues. Germline values: CDR1 MNHEY, CDR2 SMNVEV (reference sequence). Trimming at V came to 6 bases and at J to 1 base, leaving 6 bases not matched to a gene. CDR3 DNA sequence: TGTGCCAGCAGGAGGGACAGGGGCAGATCCTACGAGCAGTACTTC. Protein: CASRRDRGRSYEQYF.

V gene TRBV7-9 combines with J gene TRBJ1-4; tentatively, D is TRBD1 (6 bases). The CDR3 is 12 amino acids. The germline V gene encodes CDR1 SEHNR and CDR2 FQNEAQ (reference sequence). V lost 2 bases, J lost 8 bases, and 6 bases lay in between. The CDR3 loop is CASSLQGEKLFF. The CDR3 bases are TGTGCCAGCAGCTTACAGGGGGAAAAACTGTTTTTT.

The CDR3 here is CASSQGWTVLNTEAFF. The CDR3 DNA sequence: TGCGCCAGCAGCCAAGGGTGGACAGTTTTGAACACTGAAGCTTTCTTT. The rearrangement joins TRBV4-1 to TRBJ1-1, with a tentative D call TRBD1 (6 bases). This CDR3 has 16 residues. The V end was cut by 1 base, the J end by 0 bases, with 12 bases between. Per the germline V gene, CDR1 is MGHRA and CDR2 is YSYEKL.

This clone was picked up one time. The chain has TRBV15 and TRBJ2-5; D is uncertain. The CDR3 has 12 residues. Germline V gives CDR1 LNHNV, CDR2 YYDKDF (reference sequence). V was trimmed by 3 bases and J by 7 bases, leaving 9 bases between them. This chain's CDR3 is CATSSRVGTQYF. CDR3 DNA: TGTGCCACCAGCAGCCGGGTTGGGACCCAGTACTTC.

The chain couples TRBV2 to TRBJ1-2; D perhaps matches TRBD1 (5 bases). V was trimmed by 6 bases and J by 5 bases, leaving 19 bases between them. The germline V gene has CDR1 SNHLY and CDR2 FYNNEI. The CDR3 is made up of 15 amino acids. The DNA for the CDR3 is TGTGCCAGCAGCCCGACAGCTAGACAAATTTATGGCTACACCTTC. It yields the protein CASSPTARQIYGYTF.

The J gene is TRBJ2-7, the V gene TRBV5-1; 8 bases are a match to TRBD2. The CDR3 loop spans 14 amino acids. V trimming: 3 bases; J trimming: 3 bases; junction bases outside the gene matches: 5. The germline V gene has CDR1 SGHRS and CDR2 YFSETQ. In DNA form, the CDR3 reads TGCGCCAGCAGCTCGGGGACTAGTAACTACGAGCAGTACTTC. Translated: CASSSGTSNYEQYF.

Remarks on this clone: This sample also contains other DNA sequences that code for the same CDR3. The rearrangement links TRBV29-1 to TRBJ2-3; no definite D call. Trimming pared 4 bases from V and 0 bases from J, leaving 11 bases between. The CDR3 is made up of 14 amino acids. From germline, CDR1 is SQVTM and CDR2 ANQGSEA. CDR3: CSVVEIASTDTQYF. DNA of the CDR3: TGCAGCGTTGTTGAGATAGCTAGCACAGATACGCAGTATTTT.

The chain links TRBV18 to TRBJ1-1; D is unclear. The CDR3 is 12 residues long. V was shortened by 3 bases and J by 2 bases, with 4 bases between the two germline ends. CDR1 KGHSH and CDR2 LQKENI come from the germline V gene. As DNA, the CDR3 is TGTGCCAGCTCACCTGGCAACACTGAAGCTTTCTTT. As protein: CASSPGNTEAFF.

This sequence joins TRBV4-1 and TRBJ2-3; D unresolved. In germline, CDR1 is MGHRA, CDR2 YSYEKL. V was shortened by 1 base and J by 2 bases, with 7 bases between the two germline ends. The CDR3 contains 14 residues. The CDR3 reads CASSQVPTTDTQYF. Here the CDR3 DNA reads TGCGCCAGCAGCCAAGTCCCTACCACAGATACGCAGTATTTT.

With regard to this clone: At one end the junction does not follow the germline gene, possibly because of a read error. The chain is built from TRBV5-1 and TRBJ2-1; TRBD2 aligns across 8 bases. Per germline, CDR1 SGHRS and CDR2 YFSETQ. The CDR3 runs to 16 residues. CDR3 protein: CASSLAPGLVIHEQFF. As DNA, the CDR3 is TGTGCCAGCAGCTTGGCCCCGGGACTAGTCATCCATGAGCAGTTCTTC.

This clone was counted a few times. Sequence at one end of the junction differs from germline and may be a read error. This rearrangement joins TRBV5-4 to TRBJ2-1, with 10 bases that match TRBD2. The CDR3 contains 19 residues. CDR1 is SGHNT, CDR2 YYREEE, per germline (reference sequence). As DNA, the CDR3 is TGTGCCAGCAGCTTGGGTGGCCTAGCGGGAGTTCTCTCCCACAATGAGCAGTTCTTC. As protein: CASSLGGLAGVLSHNEQFF.

Points on this clone: The same CDR3 can be traced to other DNA sequences in this sample. V is TRBV2 and J is TRBJ1-5; 10 positions agree with TRBD1. CDR3 length: 14 residues. The germline CDR1 and CDR2 sequences are SNHLY and FYNNEI. V dropped 4 bases and J dropped 6; count of bases not matched to a gene: 3. CDR3 sequence reads: CASSGQGAGQPQHF. Written as DNA, the CDR3 is TGTGCCAGCAGTGGACAGGGGGCTGGTCAGCCCCAGCATTTT.

The chain is built from TRBV7-3 and TRBJ2-1, with TRBD2 matching 8 bases. V was pared by 5 bases and J by 5 bases, with 2 bases of the junction left unmatched. This CDR3 spans 13 amino acids. Germline V gene lookup returns CDR1 SGHTA and CDR2 FQGTGA. Here the CDR3 DNA reads TGTGCCAGCAGCCCGACTAGCGACAATGAGCAGTTCTTC. Translating it yields CASSPTSDNEQFF.

In this sample, this clone turned up many times. The chain couples TRBV6-1 to TRBJ2-2; the match to TRBD1 covers 9 bases. Trimming cost V 4 bases and J 6 bases; bases outside gene matches: 9. The germline V gene has CDR1 MNHNS and CDR2 SASEGT. The CDR3 sequence is 16 residues long. The CDR3 DNA follows: TGTGCCAGCAGTGGAAGCCTATGGGACAGGGCCGGGGAGCTGTTTTTT. Its protein product is CASSGSLWDRAGELFF.

In DNA form, the CDR3 reads TGCGCCAGCAGTGAACTGGGCCGGGGACTAGCGGGAAAGGGAGATACGCAGTATTTT. Protein product: CASSELGRGLAGKGDTQYF. The J gene is TRBJ2-3, the V gene TRBV10-2; 13 bases align to TRBD2. From germline, CDR1 is WSHSY and CDR2 SAAADI. CDR3 length: 19 residues. J lost 5 bases, V lost 3 bases, and 14 bases had no gene match.

To note about this clone: The junction does not match germline at one end; this may be a read error. The chain has TRBV5-1 and TRBJ2-3; the D gene is possibly TRBD1 (6 bases). The CDR3 sequence is 12 residues long. Germline V gene lookup returns CDR1 SGHRS and CDR2 YFSETQ. CDR3 nucleotides: TGTGCCAGCCGGACAGACACAGATACGCAGTATTTT. It codes for CASRTDTDTQYF.

V usage is TRBV7-6 and J usage is TRBJ2-1; the match to TRBD2 covers 7 bases. CDR1 is SGHVS and CDR2 is FNYEAQ in the germline V gene. This CDR3 has 14 residues. V trimming: 5 bases; J trimming: 7 bases; junction bases outside the gene matches: 8. In DNA, the CDR3 is TGTGCCAGCAGCATTTCCCGGACTAGGAATGAGCAGTTCTTC. Translation gives CASSISRTRNEQFF. The whole variable domain, remainder taken from reference TRBV7-6 and TRBJ2-1, is GAGVSQSPRYKVTKRGQDVALRCDPISGHVSLYWYRQALGQGPEFLTYFNYEAQQDKSGLPNDRFSAERPEGSISTLTIQRTEQRDSAMYRCASSISRTRNEQFFGPGTRLTVL.

The CDR3 loop reads CASATGGTYEQYF. CDR3 DNA: TGTGCCAGCGCGACAGGGGGGACTTACGAGCAGTACTTC. The chain is built from TRBV7-9 and TRBJ2-7; 9 positions match TRBD1. V lost 8 bases to trimming and J lost 4 bases; unmatched junction nucleotides: 6. Germline V CDR1 and CDR2: SEHNR, FQNEAQ (reference sequence). The CDR3 contains 13 residues.

This clone appeared a single time. This chain connects TRBV11-3 to TRBJ2-1; a weak D match, TRBD1 (6 bases). This CDR3 is 12 amino acids long. Germline-derived CDR1 and CDR2 are SGHNT and YENEEA. Trimming shortened V by 5 bases and J by 10 bases, and 12 bases separated the two germline ends. Here the CDR3 reads CASSPTGTEQFF. Written as DNA, the CDR3 is TGTGCCAGCAGCCCCACCGGGACAGAGCAGTTCTTC. The full variable domain, completed using reference TRBV11-3 and TRBJ2-1, is EAGVVQSPRYKIIEKKQPVAFWCNPISGHNTLYWYLQNLGQGPELLIRYENEEAVDDSQLPKDRFSAERLKGVDSTLKIQPAELGDSAVYLCASSPTGTEQFFGPGTRLTVL.

The chain recombines TRBV2 with TRBJ2-7, with TRBD1 matching over 7 bases. The CDR3 covers 14 residues. From germline, CDR1 is SNHLY and CDR2 FYNNEI. V gave up 4 bases and J gave up 0 bases; unmatched junction bases: 3. CDR3 protein: CASSVTGPSYEQYF. CDR3 nucleotides: TGTGCCAGCAGTGTGACAGGGCCCTCCTACGAGCAGTACTTC.

The chain uses TRBV7-9 and TRBJ1-2; D is perhaps TRBD1 (5 bases). CDR1 and CDR2 from the germline V gene are SEHNR and FQNEAQ (reference sequence). Trimming stripped 6 bases from V and 4 bases from J, with 21 bases between. The CDR3 has 16 amino acids. The CDR3 region has the DNA TGTGCCAGCAGGCCAAGCGGGACGGGGCAGACCTATGGCTACACCTTC. Protein: CASRPSGTGQTYGYTF.